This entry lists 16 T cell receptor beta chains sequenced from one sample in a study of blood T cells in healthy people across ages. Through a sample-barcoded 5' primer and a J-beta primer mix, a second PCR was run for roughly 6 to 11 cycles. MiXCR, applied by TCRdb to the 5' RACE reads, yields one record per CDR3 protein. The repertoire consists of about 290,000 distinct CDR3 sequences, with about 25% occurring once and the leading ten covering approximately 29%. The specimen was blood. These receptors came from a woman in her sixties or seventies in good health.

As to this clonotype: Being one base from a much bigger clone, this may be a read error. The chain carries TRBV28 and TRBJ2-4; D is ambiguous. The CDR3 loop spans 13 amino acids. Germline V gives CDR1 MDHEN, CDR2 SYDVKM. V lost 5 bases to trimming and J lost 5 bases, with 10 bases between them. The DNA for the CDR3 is TGTGCCAGCAGTGCTTCTGGGGAAAACATTCAGTACTTC. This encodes CASSASGENIQYF. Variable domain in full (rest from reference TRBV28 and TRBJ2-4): DVKVTQSSRYLVKRTGEKVFLECVQDMDHENMFWYRQDPGLGLRLIYFSYDVKMKEKGDIPEGYSVSREKKERFSLILESASTNQTSMYLCASSASGENIQYFGAGTRLSVL.

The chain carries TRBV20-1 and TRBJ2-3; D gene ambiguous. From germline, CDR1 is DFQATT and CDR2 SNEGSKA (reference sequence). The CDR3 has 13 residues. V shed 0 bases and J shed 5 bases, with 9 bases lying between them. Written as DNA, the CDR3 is TGCAGTGCTAGAGATCCGCAAGGAGATACGCAGTATTTT. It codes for CSARDPQGDTQYF.

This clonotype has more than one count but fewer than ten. The CDR3 spells CASRLTGSYNEQFF. The CDR3 coding sequence is TGTGCCAGCAGGCTGACTGGCTCCTACAATGAGCAGTTCTTC. The rearrangement links TRBV28 to TRBJ2-1; D remains ambiguous. The CDR3 runs 14 residues. V gave up 6 bases and J gave up 0 bases, with 9 bases separating them. From germline, CDR1 is MDHEN and CDR2 SYDVKM.

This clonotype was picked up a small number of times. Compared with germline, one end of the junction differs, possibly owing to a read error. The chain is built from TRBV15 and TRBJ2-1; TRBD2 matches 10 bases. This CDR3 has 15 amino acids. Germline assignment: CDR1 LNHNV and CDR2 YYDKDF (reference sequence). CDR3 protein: CATSRTAGGHNGQFF. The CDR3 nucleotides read TGTGCCACCAGCAGAACAGCGGGAGGGCACAATGGGCAGTTCTTC.

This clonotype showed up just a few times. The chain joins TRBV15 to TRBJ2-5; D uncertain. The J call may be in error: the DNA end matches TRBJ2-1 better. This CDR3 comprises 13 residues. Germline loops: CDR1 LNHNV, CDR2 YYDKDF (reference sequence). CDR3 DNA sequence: TGTGCCACCAGCAGTCCCCTCCACGATGAGCAGTTCTTC. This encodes CATSSPLHDEQFF.

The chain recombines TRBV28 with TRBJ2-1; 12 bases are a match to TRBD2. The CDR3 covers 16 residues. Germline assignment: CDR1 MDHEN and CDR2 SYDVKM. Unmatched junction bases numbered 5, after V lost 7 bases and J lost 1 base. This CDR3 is CASTGLAGGSYNEQFF. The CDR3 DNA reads TGTGCCAGCACTGGGCTAGCGGGAGGGTCCTACAATGAGCAGTTCTTC.

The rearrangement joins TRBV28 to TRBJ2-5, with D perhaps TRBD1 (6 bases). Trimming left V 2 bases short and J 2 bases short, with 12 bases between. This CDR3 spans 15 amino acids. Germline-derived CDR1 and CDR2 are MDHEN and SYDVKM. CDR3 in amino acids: CASSLSQTGQETQYF. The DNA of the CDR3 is TGTGCCAGCAGTTTAAGTCAGACAGGACAAGAGACCCAGTACTTC.

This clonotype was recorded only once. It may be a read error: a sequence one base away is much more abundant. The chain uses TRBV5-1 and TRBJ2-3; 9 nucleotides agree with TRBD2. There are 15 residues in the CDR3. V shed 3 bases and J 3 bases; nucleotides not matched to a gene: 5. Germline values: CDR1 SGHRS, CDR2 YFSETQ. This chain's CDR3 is CASSSGAGGTDTQYF. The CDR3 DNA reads TGCGCCAGCAGCTCGGGCGCGGGAGGGACAGATACGCAGTATTTT.

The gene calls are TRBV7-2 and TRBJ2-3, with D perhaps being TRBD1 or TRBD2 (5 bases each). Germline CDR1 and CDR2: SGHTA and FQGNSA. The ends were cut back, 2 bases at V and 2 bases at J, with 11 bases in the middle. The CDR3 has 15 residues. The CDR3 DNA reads TGTGCCAGCAGCTTAAGGGGACGGGACACAGATACGCAGTATTTT. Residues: CASSLRGRDTDTQYF.

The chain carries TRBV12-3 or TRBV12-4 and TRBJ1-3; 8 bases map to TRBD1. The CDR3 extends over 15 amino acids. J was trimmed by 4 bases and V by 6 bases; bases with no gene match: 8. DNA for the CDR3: TGTGCCAGCAGCGTATCAGGGACAGGAGGAAACACCATATATTTT. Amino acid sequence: CASSVSGTGGNTIYF.

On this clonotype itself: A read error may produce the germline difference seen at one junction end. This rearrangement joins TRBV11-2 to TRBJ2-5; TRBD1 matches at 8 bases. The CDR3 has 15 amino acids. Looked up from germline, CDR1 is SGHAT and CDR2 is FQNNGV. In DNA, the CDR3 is TGTGCCAGCAGCTCCCTGGCAGGGGGCCAAGAGACCCAGTCCTTC. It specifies CASSSLAGGQETQSF.

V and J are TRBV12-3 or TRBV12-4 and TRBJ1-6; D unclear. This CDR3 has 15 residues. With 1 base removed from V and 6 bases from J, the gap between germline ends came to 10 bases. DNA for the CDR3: TGTGCCAGCAGTTTAGAGGCTCTCAGTAATTCACCCCTCCACTTT. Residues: CASSLEALSNSPLHF.

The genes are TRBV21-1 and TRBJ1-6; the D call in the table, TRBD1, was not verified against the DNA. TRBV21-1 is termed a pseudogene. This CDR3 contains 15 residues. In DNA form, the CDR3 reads TGTGCCAGCAGCAAAGCGGGGGGGGGTTGTGCACCCCTCCACTTT. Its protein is CASSKAGGGCAPLHF.

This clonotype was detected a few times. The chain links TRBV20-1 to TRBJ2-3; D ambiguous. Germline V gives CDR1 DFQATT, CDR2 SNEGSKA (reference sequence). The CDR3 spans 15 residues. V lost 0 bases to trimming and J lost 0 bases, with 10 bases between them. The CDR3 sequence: CSARDPQSSTDTQYF. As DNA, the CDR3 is TGCAGTGCTAGAGATCCCCAGTCTAGCACAGATACGCAGTATTTT.

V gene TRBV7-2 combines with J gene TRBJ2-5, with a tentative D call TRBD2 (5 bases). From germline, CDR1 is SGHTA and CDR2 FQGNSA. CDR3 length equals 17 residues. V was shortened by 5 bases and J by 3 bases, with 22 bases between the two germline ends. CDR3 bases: TGTGCCAGCAGCGGGGTCGGGGAAGCTCGCTCTAAAGAGACCCAGTACTTC. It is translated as CASSGVGEARSKETQYF.

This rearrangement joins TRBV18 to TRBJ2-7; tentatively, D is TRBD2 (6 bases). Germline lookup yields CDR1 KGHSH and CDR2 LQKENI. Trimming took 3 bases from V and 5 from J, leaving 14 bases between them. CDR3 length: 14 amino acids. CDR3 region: CASSPRGPSDEQYF. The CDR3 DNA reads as TGTGCCAGCTCACCGCGGGGTCCTAGCGACGAGCAGTACTTC.